This TCR beta chain was sequenced during a study of blood T cell repertoires in COVID-19. Across the whole study: The analysed material was cDNA or gDNA that came from T cells, B-cell-depleted T cells, or PBMCs.

Under the authors' procedure: Amplification with reference gene primers provided the estimates of nucleated cell counts. Sequencing used immunoSEQ multiplex PCR; TCRdb keeps in-frame clones, though not all of them. D and trimming come from the DNA, and the V and J calls and clone size come from that table. The profile shows about 140,000 clones, more than 75% of them singletons. This CDR3 is built from 15 residues. Trimming cost V 4 bases and J 10 bases; bases outside gene matches: 8. Germline V CDR1 and CDR2: LGHDT, YNNKEL (reference sequence). The rearrangement uses TRBV3-1 (or the pseudogene TRBV3-2) and TRBJ1-6, with 9 bases matching TRBD1. Sequenced: peripheral blood. The TCR sequence derives from a human donor in a cohort sampled during active COVID-19. The chain's CDR3 is CASSPFGQGISPLHF. The CDR3 DNA reads TGTGCCAGCAGCCCCTTTGGACAGGGGATCTCACCCCTCCACTTT.